What follows are 5 T cell receptor beta chains derived from one specimen sequenced in a study of OX40 agonist ivuxolimab in advanced cancers. Sequencing was performed with immunoSEQ multiplex PCR; in TCRdb, only in-frame clones are kept and a portion is missing. The sample lists around 17,000 clones; 80% to 90% were seen once. Material: CD4+ or CD8+ T cells sorted from blood, obtained in a trial of the OX40 agonist ivuxolimab. The receptors come from an adult with an advanced solid tumor such as melanoma, head and neck, liver or kidney cancer.

The CDR3 nucleotides are TGTGCCAGCAGTCGATCGGGACAGGGCTATGAGCAGTTCTTC. Encoded protein: CASSRSGQGYEQFF. V usage is TRBV28 and J usage is TRBJ2-1; 9 bases are a match to TRBD1. This CDR3 is 14 amino acids long. Trimming took 5 bases from V and 8 from J; bases not matched to a gene: 7. Germline V gene sequence: CDR1 MDHEN, CDR2 SYDVKM.

DNA of the CDR3: TGTGCCAGCAGCTTATATGAAGCGGGAGTAACAGATACGCAGTATTTT. Translation: CASSLYEAGVTDTQYF. The J gene is TRBJ2-3, the V gene TRBV7-8, with 8 bases aligning to TRBD2. Germline CDR1 and CDR2: SGHVS and FQNEAQ. V lost 2 bases to trimming and J lost 3 bases; unmatched junction nucleotides: 7. CDR3 length: 16 amino acids.

This clone counts as large. The chain employs TRBV30 and TRBJ2-7, with a possible D match to TRBD2 (5 bases). Trimming left V 0 bases short and J 3 bases short, with 12 bases between. Germline CDR1 and CDR2: GTSNPN and SVGIG (reference sequence). The CDR3 runs to 14 residues. CDR3 region: CAWSVGEGHYEQYF. The CDR3 coding sequence is TGTGCCTGGAGTGTGGGTGAGGGCCACTACGAGCAGTACTTC. The whole variable domain, filled in from reference TRBV30 and TRBJ2-7, reads SQTIHQWPATLVQPVGSPLSLECTVEGTSNPNLYWYRQAAGRGLQLLFYSVGIGQISSEVPQNLSASRPQDRQFILSSKKLLLSDSGFYLCAWSVGEGHYEQYFGPGTRLTVT.

The chain has TRBV9 and TRBJ2-1, with unresolved D. Germline CDR1 SGDLS, CDR2 YYNGEE. The CDR3 spans 14 residues. Trimming cost V 0 bases and J 3 bases, with 7 bases left between them. The CDR3 bases are TGTGCCAGCAGCGTAGGAAACTTCTACAATGAGCAGTTCTTC. Protein: CASSVGNFYNEQFF.

A few counts support this clone. The chain carries TRBV6-6 and TRBJ1-3; no definite D call. Germline V gives CDR1 MNHNY, CDR2 SVGAGI (reference sequence). The CDR3 is 15 amino acids. The V end was cut by 0 bases, the J end by 0 bases, with 6 bases between. CDR3 protein: CASSYSGGSGNTIYF. The CDR3 nucleotides read TGTGCCAGCAGTTACTCTGGCGGCTCTGGAAACACCATATATTTT.